Following are 22 T cell receptor beta chains from one sample sequenced in a study of CD8 T cells in ankylosing spondylitis. Using its own MiXCR run on the 5' RACE reads, TCRdb lists one record per CDR3 protein. The sample has about 320,000 distinct CDR3 sequences; around a tenth are singletons. Specimen: blood, either unsorted or a sorted T cell fraction (not recorded which). These receptors were obtained from a female donor with ankylosing spondylitis or in good health (not recorded which).

This clonotype came up a few times. The V gene is TRBV5-1, the J gene TRBJ1-1; D uncertain. From germline, CDR1 is SGHRS and CDR2 YFSETQ. V was cut by 0 bases and J by 0 bases, with 9 bases left in between. The CDR3 length is 15 residues. The CDR3 region is CASSLERAMNTEAFF. The CDR3, as DNA: TGCGCCAGCAGCTTGGAGCGGGCTATGAACACTGAAGCTTTCTTT.

This clonotype was counted ten times or more. This chain uses TRBV28 with TRBJ2-7, with 8 positions matching TRBD1. V was clipped by 4 bases and J by 8 bases; unmatched bases: 10. Germline V gene lookup returns CDR1 MDHEN and CDR2 SYDVKM. This CDR3 region has 14 residues. The CDR3 is CASSSPGQVIKQYF. In nucleotides, the CDR3 is TGTGCCAGCAGTTCTCCGGGACAGGTTATCAAGCAGTACTTC.

This clonotype has ten or more counts. The rearrangement uses TRBV28 and TRBJ1-1; D is ambiguous. Looked up from germline, CDR1 is MDHEN and CDR2 is SYDVKM. The V and J ends lost 2 bases and 4 bases respectively, with 11 bases between them. This CDR3 has 14 amino acids. As DNA, the CDR3 is TGTGCCAGCAGTTTAACAAAGGATCTCACTGAAGCTTTCTTT. It codes for CASSLTKDLTEAFF.

Ten or more counts support this clonotype. The gene calls are TRBV7-8 and TRBJ1-4; 8 nucleotides match TRBD1. Per germline, CDR1 SGHVS and CDR2 FQNEAQ. This CDR3 is 15 amino acids long. V lost 5 bases to trimming and J lost 7 bases; unmatched junction nucleotides: 9. This CDR3 reads CASSAMSGGGEKLFF. In DNA, the CDR3 is TGTGCCAGCAGCGCTATGTCAGGGGGCGGTGAAAAACTGTTTTTT. Drawing the rest from reference TRBV7-8 and TRBJ1-4, the complete variable domain is GAGVSQSPRYKVAKRGQDVALRCDPISGHVSLFWYQQALGQGPEFLTYFQNEAQLDKSGLPSDRFFAERPEGSVSTLKIQRTQQEDSAVYLCASSAMSGGGEKLFFGSGTQLSVL.

This clonotype was counted ten times or more. This chain uses TRBV20-1 with TRBJ2-1; D uncertain. This CDR3 is 13 amino acids long. Germline V lookup: CDR1 DFQATT, CDR2 SNEGSKA (reference sequence). V lost 0 bases and J 7 bases, leaving 10 bases between the germline ends. In DNA, the CDR3 is TGCAGTGCTAGAGATATGAGAAGTAATGAGCAGTTCTTC. It is translated as CSARDMRSNEQFF.

This clonotype was detected many times. The rearrangement joins TRBV5-1 to TRBJ1-1; tentative D call: TRBD1 (5 bases). Germline CDR1 SGHRS, CDR2 YFSETQ. V lost 1 base to trimming and J lost 2 bases, with 9 bases between them. The CDR3 covers 14 residues. The CDR3: CASSLNGGNTEAFF. In DNA, the CDR3 is TGCGCCAGCAGCTTGAACGGGGGAAACACTGAAGCTTTCTTT.

This clonotype occurred many times. The J gene is TRBJ2-7, the V gene TRBV20-1; 7 bases match TRBD2. The CDR3 spans 14 residues. V was clipped by 5 bases and J by 0 bases; unmatched bases: 7. From germline, CDR1 is DFQATT and CDR2 SNEGSKA (reference sequence). The CDR3 DNA is TGCAGTGCTTTACGGCTAGCGGACTCCTACGAGCAGTACTTC. Translation gives CSALRLADSYEQYF.

This clonotype has more than one count but fewer than ten. The chain recombines TRBV20-1 with TRBJ2-1; D gene ambiguous. This CDR3 spans 10 amino acids. The germline V and J ends were trimmed by 7 bases and 0 bases, with 1 base remaining between them. CDR1 is DFQATT, CDR2 SNEGSKA, per germline (reference sequence). CDR3 DNA: TGCAGTGTCTCCTACAATGAGCAGTTCTTC. This gives the protein CSVSYNEQFF.

The J gene is TRBJ1-6, the V gene TRBV5-6, with D unresolved. V lost 2 bases and J lost 7, with 16 bases in between. CDR1 is SGHDT and CDR2 is YYEEEE in the germline V gene. The CDR3 covers 16 residues. Here the CDR3 DNA reads TGTGCCAGCAGCTTTGGGCGGTCCAGGAGAAATTCACCCCTCCACTTT. This gives the protein CASSFGRSRRNSPLHF.

The rearrangement joins TRBV5-6 to TRBJ2-5; D call uncertain. There are 13 residues in the CDR3. V shed 6 bases and J shed 7 bases, with 16 bases lying between them. Germline loops: CDR1 SGHDT, CDR2 YYEEEE. The CDR3 loop reads CASTEPSLGTQYF. For the CDR3, the DNA is TGTGCCAGCACCGAGCCCTCATTAGGGACCCAGTACTTC.

This sequence joins TRBV3-1 and TRBJ2-3; 9 bases agree with TRBD2. The length of the CDR3 is 18 residues. The germline V gene has CDR1 LGHDT and CDR2 YNNKEL (reference sequence). With V trimmed by 0 bases and J by 9 bases, 16 bases remained unmatched. CDR3 sequence reads: CASSQDLPGSGRLGTQYF. The CDR3 DNA reads TGTGCCAGCAGCCAAGACTTGCCCGGCAGCGGGAGGCTTGGGACGCAGTATTTT.

This clonotype is a singleton in its sample. CDR3 nucleotide sequence: TGTGCCAGCTCCGCGGGGGACAACGTGAACACTGAAGCTTTCTTT. Amino acid sequence: CASSAGDNVNTEAFF. The chain links TRBV18 to TRBJ1-1, with D possibly matching TRBD1 (6 bases). CDR3 length equals 15 residues. The V end was cut by 6 bases, the J end by 0 bases, with 14 bases between. Germline loops: CDR1 KGHSH, CDR2 LQKENI.

This clonotype was counted at least ten times. The rearrangement joins TRBV12-3 or TRBV12-4 to TRBJ1-5, with TRBD1 matching 7 bases. This CDR3 has 16 residues. The J segment lost 6 bases and the V segment lost 4 bases, leaving 12 bases of the junction unmatched. The chain's CDR3 is CASSSHEQGPRQPQHF. The CDR3 region has the DNA TGTGCCAGCAGTTCGCATGAACAGGGGCCACGTCAGCCCCAGCATTTT.

This clonotype was observed a few times. This sequence joins TRBV7-9 and TRBJ2-3; a possible D gene is TRBD2 (6 bases). The length of the CDR3 is 12 residues. Looked up from germline, CDR1 is SEHNR and CDR2 is FQNEAQ (reference sequence). The V and J ends lost 7 bases and 5 bases respectively, with 10 bases between them. The DNA of the CDR3 is TGTGCCAGCATCCAAGCGGGAGATACGCAGTATTTT. Encoded protein: CASIQAGDTQYF.

Ten or more counts support this clonotype. The CDR3 spells CSVDEGYTGELFF. The CDR3 nucleotides read TGCAGCGTTGATGAGGGATACACCGGGGAGCTGTTTTTT. V is TRBV29-1 and J is TRBJ2-2, with D possibly matching TRBD2 (5 bases). The CDR3 sequence is 13 residues long. V gave up 3 bases and J gave up 3 bases, with 8 bases separating them. Germline values: CDR1 SQVTM, CDR2 ANQGSEA.

This clonotype has ten or more counts. The chain has TRBV6-1 and TRBJ2-1, with TRBD1 as a possible D gene (6 bases). Germline loops: CDR1 MNHNS, CDR2 SASEGT. Trimming shortened V by 6 bases and J by 0 bases, and 18 bases separated the two germline ends. CDR3 length equals 17 residues. The CDR3 protein is CASSLHRQGSSYNEQFF. CDR3 DNA: TGTGCCAGCAGCCTCCATCGCCAGGGGAGCTCCTACAATGAGCAGTTCTTC.

This clonotype appeared a few times. This chain connects TRBV10-3 to TRBJ2-3; no clear D. This CDR3 is built from 17 residues. Trimming removed 0 bases from V and 3 bases from J, with 16 bases in between. CDR1 and CDR2 from the germline V gene are ENHRY and SYGVKD. CDR3 sequence reads: CAISESRTMARTDTQYF. The CDR3 DNA follows: TGTGCCATCAGTGAGTCGAGGACGATGGCCCGGACAGATACGCAGTATTTT.

A remark on this clonotype: As the CDR3 is not closed by the conserved phenylalanine or tryptophan, this likely results from a read error. This chain uses TRBV7-6 with TRBJ2-3; D is possibly TRBD2 (7 bases). The CDR3 is made up of 14 amino acids. The germline CDR1 and CDR2 sequences are SGHVS and FNYEAQ. V was clipped by 5 bases and J by 5 bases, with 14 bases between them. The CDR3 DNA reads TGTGCCAGCAGCCTCGGGGGGCTTAAAGATACGCAGTATTCT. Amino acid sequence: CASSLGGLKDTQYS.

This clonotype has only a few counts. The chain links TRBV4-1 to TRBJ1-4, with D uncertain. Trimming cost V 3 bases and J 0 bases, with 11 bases left between them. This CDR3 region has 16 residues. Germline loops: CDR1 MGHRA, CDR2 YSYEKL. The CDR3 sequence is CASSQILASTNEKLFF. In DNA form, the CDR3 reads TGCGCCAGCAGCCAGATTTTAGCATCAACTAATGAAAAACTGTTTTTT.

The rearrangement links TRBV5-1 to TRBJ1-6; D remains unclear. The CDR3 is made up of 14 amino acids. V lost 0 bases and J lost 6, with 7 bases in between. The V gene's germline CDR1 is SGHRS and CDR2 YFSETQ. The CDR3 sequence is CASSLAGRNSPLHF. CDR3 nucleotide sequence: TGCGCCAGCAGCTTGGCAGGACGTAATTCACCCCTCCACTTT.

This chain uses TRBV15 with TRBJ2-5, with no clear D. CDR3 length: 15 amino acids. With 1 base removed from V and 5 bases from J, the gap between germline ends came to 14 bases. CDR1 and CDR2 from the germline V gene are LNHNV and YYDKDF (reference sequence). The CDR3 reads CATSRVVGIMETQYF. The CDR3 DNA reads TGTGCCACCAGCAGAGTGGTGGGCATAATGGAGACCCAGTACTTC.

The genes are TRBV3-1 and TRBJ2-1; D is possibly TRBD2 (5 bases). The CDR3 is made up of 14 amino acids. V was trimmed by 5 bases and J by 2 bases, leaving 10 bases between them. Germline values: CDR1 LGHDT, CDR2 YNNKEL (reference sequence). The CDR3 region has the DNA TGTGCCAGCAGCATCTTCGGGGCCTACAATGAGCAGTTCTTC. This encodes CASSIFGAYNEQFF.